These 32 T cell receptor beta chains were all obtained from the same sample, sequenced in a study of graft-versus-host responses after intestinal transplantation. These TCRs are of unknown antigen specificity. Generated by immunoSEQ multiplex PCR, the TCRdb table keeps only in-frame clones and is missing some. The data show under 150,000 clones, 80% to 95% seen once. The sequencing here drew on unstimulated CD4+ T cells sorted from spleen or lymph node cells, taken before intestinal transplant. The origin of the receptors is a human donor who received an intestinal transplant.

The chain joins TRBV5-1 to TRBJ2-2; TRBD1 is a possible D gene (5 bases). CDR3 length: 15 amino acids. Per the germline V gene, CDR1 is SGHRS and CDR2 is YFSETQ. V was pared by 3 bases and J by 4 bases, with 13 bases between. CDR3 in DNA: TGCGCCAGCAGCTGGTCAGGGTCGGGCACCGGGGAGCTGTTTTTT. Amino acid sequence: CASSWSGSGTGELFF.

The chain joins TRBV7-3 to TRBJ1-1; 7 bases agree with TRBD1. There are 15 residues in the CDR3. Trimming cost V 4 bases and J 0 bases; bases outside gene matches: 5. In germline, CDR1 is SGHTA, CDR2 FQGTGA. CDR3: CASSSSGQLNTEAFF. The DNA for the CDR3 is TGTGCCAGCAGCTCGTCGGGACAGTTGAACACTGAAGCTTTCTTT.

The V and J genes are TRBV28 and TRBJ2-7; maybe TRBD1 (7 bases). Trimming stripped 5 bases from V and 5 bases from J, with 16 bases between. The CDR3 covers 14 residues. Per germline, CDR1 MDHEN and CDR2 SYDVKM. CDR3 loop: CASSPGGRGNEQYF. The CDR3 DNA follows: TGTGCCAGCAGTCCCGGGGGCAGGGGGAACGAGCAGTACTTC.

The chain's CDR3 is CASSRDRGLNTEAFF. As DNA, the CDR3 is TGTGCCAGCAGCCGGGACAGGGGGCTGAACACTGAAGCTTTCTTT. The J gene is TRBJ1-1, the V gene TRBV2; 12 positions match TRBD1. The V gene's germline CDR1 is SNHLY and CDR2 FYNNEI. After removal of 6 bases from V and 0 bases from J, the junction contained 2 bases not matched to a gene. CDR3 length: 15 amino acids.

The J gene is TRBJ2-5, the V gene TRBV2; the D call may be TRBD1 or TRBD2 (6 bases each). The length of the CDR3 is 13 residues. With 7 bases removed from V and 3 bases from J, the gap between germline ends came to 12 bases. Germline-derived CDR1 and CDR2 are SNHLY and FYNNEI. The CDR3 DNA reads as TGTGCCAGCAAGAGGGGGGTTAAAGAGACCCAGTACTTC. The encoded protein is CASKRGVKETQYF.

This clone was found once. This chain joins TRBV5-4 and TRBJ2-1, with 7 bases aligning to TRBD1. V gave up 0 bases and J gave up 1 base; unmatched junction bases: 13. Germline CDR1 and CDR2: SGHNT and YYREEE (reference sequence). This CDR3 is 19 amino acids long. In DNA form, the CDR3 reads TGTGCCAGCAGCTTGGAGGTTAACTTGCCGGGACAGTCCTACAATGAGCAGTTCTTC. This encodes CASSLEVNLPGQSYNEQFF.

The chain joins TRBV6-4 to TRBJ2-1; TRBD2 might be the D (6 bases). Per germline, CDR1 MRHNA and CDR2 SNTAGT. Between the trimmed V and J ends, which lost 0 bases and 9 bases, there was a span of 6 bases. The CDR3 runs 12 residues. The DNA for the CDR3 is TGTGCCAGCAGTGACTCGCGGGGTGAGCAGTTCTTC. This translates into CASSDSRGEQFF.

The CDR3 DNA is TGTGCCAGCACCCGAGACAGTAGCAATCAGCCCCAGCATTTT. It yields the protein CASTRDSSNQPQHF. V and J are TRBV2 and TRBJ1-5; a possible D gene is TRBD1 (5 bases). This CDR3 is 14 amino acids long. Deletions cut 7 bases from V and 0 bases from J, with 10 bases between. The germline V gene has CDR1 SNHLY and CDR2 FYNNEI.

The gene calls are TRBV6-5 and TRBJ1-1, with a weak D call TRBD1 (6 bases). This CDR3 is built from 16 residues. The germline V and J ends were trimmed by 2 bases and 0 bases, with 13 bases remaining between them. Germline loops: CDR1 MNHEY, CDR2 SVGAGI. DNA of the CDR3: TGTGCCAGCAGTTACGGGACAAGTAAAATGAACACTGAAGCTTTCTTT. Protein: CASSYGTSKMNTEAFF.

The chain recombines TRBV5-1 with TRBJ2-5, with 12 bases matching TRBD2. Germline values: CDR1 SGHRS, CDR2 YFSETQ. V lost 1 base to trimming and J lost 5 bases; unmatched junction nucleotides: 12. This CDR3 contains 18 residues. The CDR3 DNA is TGCGCCAGCAGCTTGTCCCCGAGACTAGCGGGAGTAGCGGAGACCCAGTACTTC. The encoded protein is CASSLSPRLAGVAETQYF.

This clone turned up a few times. In DNA form, the CDR3 reads TGTGCCAGTAGTATTCGGGGCGCGTGGAATCAGCCCCAGCATTTT. Its protein is CASSIRGAWNQPQHF. V and J are TRBV19 and TRBJ1-5, with D possibly being TRBD1 (5 bases). The CDR3 is 15 amino acids. Germline CDR1 reads LNHDA; CDR2 reads SQIVND (reference sequence). V lost 3 bases and J 4 bases, leaving 13 bases between the germline ends.

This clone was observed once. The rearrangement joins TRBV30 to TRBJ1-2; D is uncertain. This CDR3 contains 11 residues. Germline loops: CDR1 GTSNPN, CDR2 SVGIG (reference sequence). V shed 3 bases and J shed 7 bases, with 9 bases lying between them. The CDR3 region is CAWRYEGGYTF. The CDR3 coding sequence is TGTGCCTGGAGGTACGAGGGTGGCTACACCTTC.

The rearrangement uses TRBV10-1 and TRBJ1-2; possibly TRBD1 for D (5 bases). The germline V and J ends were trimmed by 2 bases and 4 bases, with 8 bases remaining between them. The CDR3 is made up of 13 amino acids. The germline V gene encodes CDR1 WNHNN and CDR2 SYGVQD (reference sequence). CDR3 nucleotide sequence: TGCGCCAGCAGTGAGCAGGGATCCTATGGCTACACCTTC. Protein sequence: CASSEQGSYGYTF.

The CDR3 spells CASSLEGGAGYGYTF. The CDR3 DNA reads TGCGCCAGCAGCTTGGAAGGGGGGGCAGGCTATGGCTACACCTTC. V is TRBV5-1 and J is TRBJ1-2; a possible D gene is TRBD1 (6 bases). The V end was cut by 0 bases, the J end by 4 bases, with 13 bases between. The CDR3 runs 15 residues. Per germline, CDR1 SGHRS and CDR2 YFSETQ.

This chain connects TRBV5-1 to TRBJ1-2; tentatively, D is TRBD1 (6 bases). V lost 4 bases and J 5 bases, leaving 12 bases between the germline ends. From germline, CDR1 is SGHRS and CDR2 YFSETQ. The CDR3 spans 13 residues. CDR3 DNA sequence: TGCGCCAGCAGCCCCGGGACACAGTATGGCTACACCTTC. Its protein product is CASSPGTQYGYTF.

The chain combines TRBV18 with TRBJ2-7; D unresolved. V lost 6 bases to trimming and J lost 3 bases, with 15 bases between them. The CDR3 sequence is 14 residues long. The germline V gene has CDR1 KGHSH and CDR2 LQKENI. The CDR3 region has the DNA TGTGCCAGCTCCCCCCGGGTCTGGGTCTACGAGCAGTACTTC. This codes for CASSPRVWVYEQYF.

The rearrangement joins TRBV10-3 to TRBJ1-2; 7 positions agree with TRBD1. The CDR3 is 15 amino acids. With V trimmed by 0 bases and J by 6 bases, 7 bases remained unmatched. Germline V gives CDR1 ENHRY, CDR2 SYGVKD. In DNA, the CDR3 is TGTGCCATCAGTGAGTCGATAGGGACAGCGAATGGCTACACCTTC. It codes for CAISESIGTANGYTF.

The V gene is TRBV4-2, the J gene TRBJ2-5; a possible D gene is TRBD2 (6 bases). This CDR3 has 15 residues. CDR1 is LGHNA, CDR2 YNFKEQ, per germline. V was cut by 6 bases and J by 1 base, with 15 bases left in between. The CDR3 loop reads CASSRPAAGQETQYF. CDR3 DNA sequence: TGTGCCAGCAGTCGCCCCGCAGCGGGCCAAGAGACCCAGTACTTC.

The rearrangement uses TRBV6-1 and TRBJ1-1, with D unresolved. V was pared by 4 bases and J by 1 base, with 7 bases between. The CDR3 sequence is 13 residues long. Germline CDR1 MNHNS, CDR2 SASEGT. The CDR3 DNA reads TGTGCCAGCAGTGTACAGCCGAACACTGAAGCTTTCTTT. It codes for CASSVQPNTEAFF.

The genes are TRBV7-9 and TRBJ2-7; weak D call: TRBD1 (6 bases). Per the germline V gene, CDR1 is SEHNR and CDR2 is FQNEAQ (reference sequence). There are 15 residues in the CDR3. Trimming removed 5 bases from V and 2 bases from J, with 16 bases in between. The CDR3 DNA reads TGTGCCAGCAGCCCAGAGGGGGTGGGGACCTACGAGCAGTACTTC. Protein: CASSPEGVGTYEQYF.

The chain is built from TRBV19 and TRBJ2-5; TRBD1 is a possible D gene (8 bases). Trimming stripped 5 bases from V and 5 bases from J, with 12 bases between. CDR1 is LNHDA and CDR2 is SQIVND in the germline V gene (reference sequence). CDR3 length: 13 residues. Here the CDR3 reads CASSDRGGETQYF. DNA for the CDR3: TGTGCCAGTAGTGACAGGGGAGGGGAGACCCAGTACTTC.

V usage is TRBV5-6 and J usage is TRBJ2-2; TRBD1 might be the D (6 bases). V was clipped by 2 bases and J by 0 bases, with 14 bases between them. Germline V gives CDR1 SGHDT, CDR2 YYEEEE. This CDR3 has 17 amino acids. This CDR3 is CASSLPFGTPNTGELFF. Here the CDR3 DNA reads TGTGCCAGCAGCTTACCCTTTGGGACACCGAACACCGGGGAGCTGTTTTTT.

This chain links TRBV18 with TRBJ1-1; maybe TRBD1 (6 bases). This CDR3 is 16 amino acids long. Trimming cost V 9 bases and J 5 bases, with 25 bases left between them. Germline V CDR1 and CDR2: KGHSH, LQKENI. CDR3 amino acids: CASHLGMGGKSTEAFF. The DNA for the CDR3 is TGTGCCAGTCACCTCGGGATGGGGGGCAAGAGTACTGAAGCTTTCTTT. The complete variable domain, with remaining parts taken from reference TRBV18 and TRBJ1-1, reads NAGVMQNPRHLVRRRGQEARLRCSPMKGHSHVYWYRQLPEEGLKFMVYLQKENIIDESGMPKERFSAEFPKEGPSILRIQQVVRGDSAAYFCASHLGMGGKSTEAFFGQGTRLTVV.

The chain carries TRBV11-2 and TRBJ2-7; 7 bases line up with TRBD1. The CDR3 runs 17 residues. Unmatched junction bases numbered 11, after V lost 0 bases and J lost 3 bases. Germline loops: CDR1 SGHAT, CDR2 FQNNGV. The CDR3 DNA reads TGTGCCAGCAGCTTAGAAGGACTTACAGGGGCCTTCTACGAGCAGTACTTC. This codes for CASSLEGLTGAFYEQYF.

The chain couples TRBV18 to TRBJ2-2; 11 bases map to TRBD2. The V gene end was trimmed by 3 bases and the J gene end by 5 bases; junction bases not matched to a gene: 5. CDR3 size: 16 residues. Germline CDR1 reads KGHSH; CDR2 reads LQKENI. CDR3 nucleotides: TGTGCCAGCTCACCGCAACGACTAGCGGGGACCGGGGAGCTGTTTTTT. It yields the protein CASSPQRLAGTGELFF.

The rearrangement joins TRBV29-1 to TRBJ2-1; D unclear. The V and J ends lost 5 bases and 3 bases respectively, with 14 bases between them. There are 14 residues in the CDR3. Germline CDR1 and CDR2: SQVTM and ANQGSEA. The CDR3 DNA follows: TGCAGCGTTCAGCTCCCCCACCTCTACAATGAGCAGTTCTTC. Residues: CSVQLPHLYNEQFF.

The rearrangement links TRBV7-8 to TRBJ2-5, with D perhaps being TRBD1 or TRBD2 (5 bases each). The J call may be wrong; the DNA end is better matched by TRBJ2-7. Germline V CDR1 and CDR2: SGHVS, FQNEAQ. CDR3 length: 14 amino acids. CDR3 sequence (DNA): TGTGCCAGCAGCTTAGGGGGACCCCCCTACGAGCAGTACTTC. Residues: CASSLGGPPYEQYF.

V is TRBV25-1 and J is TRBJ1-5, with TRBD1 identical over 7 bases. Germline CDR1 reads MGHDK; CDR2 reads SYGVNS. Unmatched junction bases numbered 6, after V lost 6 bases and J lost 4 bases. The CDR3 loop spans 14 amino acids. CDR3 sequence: CASRATGSNQPQHF. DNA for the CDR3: TGTGCCAGCAGAGCGACAGGGTCGAATCAGCCCCAGCATTTT.

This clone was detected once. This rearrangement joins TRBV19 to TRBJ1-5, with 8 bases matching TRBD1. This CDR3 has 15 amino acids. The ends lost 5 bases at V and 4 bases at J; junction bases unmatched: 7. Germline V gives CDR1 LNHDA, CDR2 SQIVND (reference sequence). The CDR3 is CASSQMTGVNQPQHF. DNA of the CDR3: TGTGCCAGTAGTCAGATGACAGGGGTGAATCAGCCCCAGCATTTT.

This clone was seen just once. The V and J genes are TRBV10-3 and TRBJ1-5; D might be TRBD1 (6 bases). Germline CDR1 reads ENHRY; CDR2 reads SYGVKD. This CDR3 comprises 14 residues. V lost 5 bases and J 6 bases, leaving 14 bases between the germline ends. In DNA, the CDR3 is TGTGCCATCAGTCCCAGGGGAGAGGGTCAGCCCCAGCATTTT. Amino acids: CAISPRGEGQPQHF.

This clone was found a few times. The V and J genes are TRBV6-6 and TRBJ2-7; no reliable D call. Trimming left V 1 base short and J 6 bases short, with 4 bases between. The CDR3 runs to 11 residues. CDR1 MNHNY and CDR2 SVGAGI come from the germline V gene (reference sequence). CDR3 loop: CASSYYVEQYF. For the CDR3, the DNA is TGTGCCAGCAGTTACTACGTCGAGCAGTACTTC.

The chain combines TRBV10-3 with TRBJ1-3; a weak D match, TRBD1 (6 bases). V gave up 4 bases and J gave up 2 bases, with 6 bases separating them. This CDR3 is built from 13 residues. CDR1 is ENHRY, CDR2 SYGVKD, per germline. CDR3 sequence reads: CAISGTAGNTIYF. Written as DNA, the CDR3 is TGTGCCATCAGTGGGACAGCTGGAAACACCATATATTTT.